What follows describes a single T cell receptor beta chain. Its antigen remains unidentified. Base qualities are not recorded, but no much larger clone differs from it by a single base. Spanning cysteine to phenylalanine, the CDR3 consists of 10 amino acids. This entry keeps only the CDR3 DNA: 30 bases, framed from base 1. Trimming at the junction amounts to 6 bases on V and 3 bases on J, and the germline ends lie 3 bases apart. Based on the germline V gene (reference sequence), the CDR1 and CDR2 sequences are DFQATT and SNEGSKA. The time point label, as the study defines it: baseline before first vaccination. Vaccinee samples were obtained from the UK trials COV001 and COV002, which included a single-blind randomized controlled phase 2/3 trial of AZD1222 (ChAdOx1 nCoV-19) in healthy adults. Trial participant PBMC samples were collected at day 0 and day 28 after the second dose for TCRbeta chain sequencing.

The sample originates from a study of T cell responses to AZD1222 COVID-19 vaccine listed by TCRdb under 2021. Describing the broader study: Because spike-specific TCR depth and breadth did not differ between the two schedules, AZD1222 recipients who got a second dose at roughly 4 weeks were pooled with those who got a second dose at roughly 12 weeks. A total of under 250 trial participants underwent TCR sequencing, of whom 207 had received two doses of AZD1222 and about 25 had received two doses of the MenACWY control vaccine. Trial participants were enrolled by age into subgroups of 18-55, 56-69 and 70-plus years, and roughly 150, 30 and 60 TCR-sequenced participants, respectively, were included in these subgroups.

Here is what the overall study found, with its caveats: After two AZD1222 doses, both the breadth and the depth of spike-specific TCRs were significantly higher than at day 0 and than in MenACWY recipients. Nearly half of unique spike-specific TCRs reportedly recognized epitopes outside regions mutated in the B.1.351 and B.1.1.7 variants. Participants were mostly white British and included more females than males, and it was suggested by the authors that clonal diversity may have been underestimated. Because no samples from the day 14 peak response were available, repertoires could be characterized only after the peak T cell response. In the small 56-69-year group, the increase in depth fell short of significance, most likely because of low power. Only five or six AZD1222 recipients were SARS-CoV-2 seropositive at baseline, limiting conclusions about previously exposed vaccinees. CD4 TCRs associated with the vaccine covered the entire spike protein, and the dominant responses were in regions 160-218 and 743-854.

The CDR3 regions of human TCRbeta chains were analyzed by immunosequencing. The source study handled its data this way. Repertoire TCRs were matched against a reference library of SARS-CoV-2-specific TCRs generated with the MIRA antigen-specificity platform. Breadth was defined as the fraction of unique TCRs that were SARS-CoV-2-associated, and depth was defined as the fraction of total T cells that were SARS-CoV-2-associated. Using the MIRA data, every spike-specific TCR was mapped to the spike region that the TCR reacted to and assigned to either a CD4 or a CD8 class. Log10-transformed breadth and depth values were compared by one-way ANOVA with Sidak's multiple comparisons tests. This is the immuneACCESS table as TCRdb keeps it, with only in-frame sequences that have V and J called. A part of the clones is gone; compared with another copy, unresolved V genes explain less than half, and the rest is unexplained. V, J and clone size reflect that table, while D and trimming were determined from the DNA. The sample yields some 170,000 clones; around nine tenths were counted once. The ten largest clones represent roughly 2.5% of the sample.

The clonotype comes from an adult in good health. Source: peripheral blood, taken on day 0 of AZD1222 vaccination. The sequence is built from TRBV20-1 and TRBJ2-1, with no confidently assigned D gene. Here is the DNA: TGCAGTGCCAGCTACAATGAGCAGTTCTTC. Its amino acids are CSASYNEQFF.